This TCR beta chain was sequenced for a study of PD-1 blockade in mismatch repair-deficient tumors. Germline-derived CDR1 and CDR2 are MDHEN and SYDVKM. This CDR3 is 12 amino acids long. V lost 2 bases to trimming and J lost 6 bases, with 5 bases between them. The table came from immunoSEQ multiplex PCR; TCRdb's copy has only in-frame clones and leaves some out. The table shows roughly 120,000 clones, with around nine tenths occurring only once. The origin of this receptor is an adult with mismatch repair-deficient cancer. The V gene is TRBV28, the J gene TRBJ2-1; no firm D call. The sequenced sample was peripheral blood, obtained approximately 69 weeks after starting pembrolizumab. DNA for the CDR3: TGTGCCAGCAGTTTAGGCAGCAATGAGCAGTTCTTC. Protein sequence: CASSLGSNEQFF.